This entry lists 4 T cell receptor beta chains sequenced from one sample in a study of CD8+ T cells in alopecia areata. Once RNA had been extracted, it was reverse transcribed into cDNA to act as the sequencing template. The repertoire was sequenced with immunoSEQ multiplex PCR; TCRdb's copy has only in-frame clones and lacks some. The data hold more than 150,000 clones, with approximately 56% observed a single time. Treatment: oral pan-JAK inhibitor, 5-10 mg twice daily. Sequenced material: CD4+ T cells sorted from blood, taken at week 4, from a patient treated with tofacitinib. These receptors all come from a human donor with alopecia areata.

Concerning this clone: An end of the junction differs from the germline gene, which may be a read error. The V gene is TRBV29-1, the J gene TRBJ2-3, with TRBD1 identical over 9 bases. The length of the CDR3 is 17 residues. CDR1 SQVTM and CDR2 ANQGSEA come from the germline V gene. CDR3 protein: CSAERIRDRERTDTQYF. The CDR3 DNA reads TGCAGCGCTGAACGTATTCGGGACAGGGAACGTACAGATACGCAGTATTTT.

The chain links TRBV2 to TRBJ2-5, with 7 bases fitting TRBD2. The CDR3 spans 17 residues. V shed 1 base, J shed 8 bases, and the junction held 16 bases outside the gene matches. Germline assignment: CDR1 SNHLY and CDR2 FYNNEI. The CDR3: CASSEDGTIGASGTQYF. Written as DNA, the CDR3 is TGTGCCAGCAGTGAAGACGGTACTATTGGGGCTAGCGGTACCCAGTACTTC.

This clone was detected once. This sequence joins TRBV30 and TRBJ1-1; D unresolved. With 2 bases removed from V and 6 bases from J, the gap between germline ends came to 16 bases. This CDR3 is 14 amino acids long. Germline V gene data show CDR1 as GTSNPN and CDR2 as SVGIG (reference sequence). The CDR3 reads CAWSPPGTVPEAFF. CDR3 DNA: TGTGCCTGGAGTCCCCCGGGCACGGTTCCTGAAGCTTTCTTT.

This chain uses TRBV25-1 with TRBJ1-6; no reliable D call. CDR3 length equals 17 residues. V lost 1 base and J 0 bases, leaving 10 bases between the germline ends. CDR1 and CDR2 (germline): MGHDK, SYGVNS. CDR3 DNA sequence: TGTGCCAGCAGTGAATTCCCAGTCAGCTCCTATAATTCACCCCTCCACTTT. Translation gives CASSEFPVSSYNSPLHF.